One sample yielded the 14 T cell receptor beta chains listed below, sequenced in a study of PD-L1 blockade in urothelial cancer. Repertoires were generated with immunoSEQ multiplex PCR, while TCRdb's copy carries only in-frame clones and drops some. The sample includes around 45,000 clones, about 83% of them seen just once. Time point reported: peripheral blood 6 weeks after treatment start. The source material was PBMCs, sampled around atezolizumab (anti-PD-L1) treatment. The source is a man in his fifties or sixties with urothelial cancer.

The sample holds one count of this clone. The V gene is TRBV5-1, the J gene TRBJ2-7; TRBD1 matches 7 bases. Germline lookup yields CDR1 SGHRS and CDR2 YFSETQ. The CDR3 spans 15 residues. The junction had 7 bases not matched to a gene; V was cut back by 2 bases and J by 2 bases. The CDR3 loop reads CASSFTGDVTYEQYF. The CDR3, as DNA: TGCGCCAGCAGCTTCACAGGGGACGTTACCTACGAGCAGTACTTC.

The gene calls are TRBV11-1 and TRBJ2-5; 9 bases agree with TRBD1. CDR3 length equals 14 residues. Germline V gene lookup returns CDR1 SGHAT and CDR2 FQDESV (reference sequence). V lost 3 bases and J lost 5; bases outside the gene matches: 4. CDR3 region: CASSLWDRAETQYF. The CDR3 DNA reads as TGTGCCAGCAGCTTGTGGGACAGGGCTGAGACCCAGTACTTC.

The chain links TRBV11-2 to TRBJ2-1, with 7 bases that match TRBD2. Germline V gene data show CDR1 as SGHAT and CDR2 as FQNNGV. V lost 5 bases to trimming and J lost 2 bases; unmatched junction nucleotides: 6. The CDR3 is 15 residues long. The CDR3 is CASSTVGGAYNEQFF. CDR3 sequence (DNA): TGTGCCAGCAGCACAGTTGGGGGGGCCTACAATGAGCAGTTCTTC.

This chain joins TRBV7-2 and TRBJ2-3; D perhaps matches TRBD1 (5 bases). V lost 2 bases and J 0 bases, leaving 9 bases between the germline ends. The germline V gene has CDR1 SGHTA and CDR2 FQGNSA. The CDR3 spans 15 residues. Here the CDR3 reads CASSLTGSSTDTQYF. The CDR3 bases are TGTGCCAGCAGCTTAACAGGTTCGAGCACAGATACGCAGTATTTT.

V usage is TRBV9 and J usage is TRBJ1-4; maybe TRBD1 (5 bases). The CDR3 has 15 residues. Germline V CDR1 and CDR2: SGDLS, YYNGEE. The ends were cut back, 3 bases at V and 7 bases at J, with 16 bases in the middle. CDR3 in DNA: TGTGCCAGCAGCGCGTACTTGGGGGGGGGTGAAAAACTGTTTTTT. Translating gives CASSAYLGGGEKLFF.

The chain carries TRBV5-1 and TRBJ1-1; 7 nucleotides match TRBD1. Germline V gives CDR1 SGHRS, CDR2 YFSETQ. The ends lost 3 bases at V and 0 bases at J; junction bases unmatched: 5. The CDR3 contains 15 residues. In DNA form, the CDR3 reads TGCGCCAGCAGCTGGGACAGAATCTTGAACACTGAAGCTTTCTTT. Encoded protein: CASSWDRILNTEAFF. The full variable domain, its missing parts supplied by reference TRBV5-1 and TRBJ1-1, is KAGVTQTPRYLIKTRGQQVTLSCSPISGHRSVSWYQQTPGQGLQFLFEYFSETQRNKGNFPGRFSGRQFSNSRSEMNVSTLELGDSALYLCASSWDRILNTEAFFGQGTRLTVV.

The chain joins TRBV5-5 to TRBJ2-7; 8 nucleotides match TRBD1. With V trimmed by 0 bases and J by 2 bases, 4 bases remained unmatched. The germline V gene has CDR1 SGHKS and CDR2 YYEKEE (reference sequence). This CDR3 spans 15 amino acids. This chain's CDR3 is CASSLGTGSTYEQYF. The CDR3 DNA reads TGTGCCAGCAGCTTGGGGACAGGGTCGACCTACGAGCAGTACTTC.

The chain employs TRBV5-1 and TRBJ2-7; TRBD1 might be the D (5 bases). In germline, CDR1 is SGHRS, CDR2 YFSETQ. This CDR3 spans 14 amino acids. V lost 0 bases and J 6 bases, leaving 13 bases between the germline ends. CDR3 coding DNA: TGCGCCAGCAGCTTGGCCGCGGACACCGGCGAGCAGTACTTC. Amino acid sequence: CASSLAADTGEQYF.

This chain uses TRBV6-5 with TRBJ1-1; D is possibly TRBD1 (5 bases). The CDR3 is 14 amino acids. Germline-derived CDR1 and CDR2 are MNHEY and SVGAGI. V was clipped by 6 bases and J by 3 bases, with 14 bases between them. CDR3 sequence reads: CASSPAGVYTEAFF. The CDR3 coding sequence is TGTGCCAGCAGCCCCGCGGGGGTATACACTGAAGCTTTCTTT.

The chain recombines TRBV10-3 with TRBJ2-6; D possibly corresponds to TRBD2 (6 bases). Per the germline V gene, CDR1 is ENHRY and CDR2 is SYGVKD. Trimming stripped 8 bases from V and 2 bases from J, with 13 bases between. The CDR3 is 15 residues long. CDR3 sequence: CAIFSGGAGANVLTF. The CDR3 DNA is TGTGCCATCTTTTCTGGCGGGGCTGGGGCCAACGTCCTGACTTTC.

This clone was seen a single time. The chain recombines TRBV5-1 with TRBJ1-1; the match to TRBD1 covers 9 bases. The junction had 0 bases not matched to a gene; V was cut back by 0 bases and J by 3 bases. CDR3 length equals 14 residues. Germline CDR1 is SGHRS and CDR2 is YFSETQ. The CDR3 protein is CASSLDRGHTEAFF. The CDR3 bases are TGCGCCAGCAGCTTGGACAGGGGGCACACTGAAGCTTTCTTT.

The CDR3 region is CASSIAAGDYNEQFF. The CDR3 DNA reads as TGTGCCAGTAGTATAGCTGCAGGGGACTACAATGAGCAGTTCTTC. The V call is TRBV19, the J call TRBJ2-1, with D possibly matching TRBD1 (6 bases). From germline, CDR1 is LNHDA and CDR2 SQIVND (reference sequence). This CDR3 contains 15 residues. Trimming took off 1 base at V and 3 bases at J, with 10 bases between the two ends.

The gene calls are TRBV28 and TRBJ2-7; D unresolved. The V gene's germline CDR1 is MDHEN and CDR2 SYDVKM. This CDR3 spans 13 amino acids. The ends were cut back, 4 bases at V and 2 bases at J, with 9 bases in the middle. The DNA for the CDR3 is TGTGCCAGCAGTTCGGTCAGGACCTACGAGCAGTACTTC. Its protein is CASSSVRTYEQYF. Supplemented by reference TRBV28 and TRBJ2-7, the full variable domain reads DVKVTQSSRYLVKRTGEKVFLECVQDMDHENMFWYRQDPGLGLRLIYFSYDVKMKEKGDIPEGYSVSREKKERFSLILESASTNQTSMYLCASSSVRTYEQYFGPGTRLTVT.

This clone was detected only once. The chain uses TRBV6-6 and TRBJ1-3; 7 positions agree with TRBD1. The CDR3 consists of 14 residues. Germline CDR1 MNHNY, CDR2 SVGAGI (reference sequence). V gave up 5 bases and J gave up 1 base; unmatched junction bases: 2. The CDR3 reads CASSQQGSGNTIYF. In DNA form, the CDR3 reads TGTGCCAGCAGTCAACAGGGGTCTGGAAACACCATATATTTT.